The sequence of this T cell receptor (beta chain) was determined in a study of T cells and Merkel cell carcinoma outcomes. V was pared by 1 base and J by 7 bases, with 11 bases of the junction left unmatched. This CDR3 is built from 16 residues. Germline V gene lookup returns CDR1 SGDLS and CDR2 YYNGEE. Sequenced by immunoSEQ multiplex PCR; TCRdb stores in-frame clones only, minus some. The table records several thousand clones, about 79% of them present only once. This chain connects TRBV9 to TRBJ2-5; 9 bases fit TRBD1. Sequenced sample: tumor tissue from Merkel cell carcinoma. The sequence was collected from a human donor with Merkel cell carcinoma. The CDR3 DNA reads as TGTGCCAGCAGCGTAACCGGACAGGGGTCCCGGGGGACCCAGTACTTC. This translates into CASSVTGQGSRGTQYF.